Listed below are T cell receptor beta chains from one sample, sequenced in a study of T cell changes during pregnancy in multiple sclerosis. Produced via immunoSEQ multiplex PCR; TCRdb's table is partial and in-frame only. The sample consists of around 34,000 clones, roughly 90% of them appearing once. Sequenced material: CD8+ T cells from peripheral blood mononuclear cells, taken after pregnancy. These TCRs come from a female donor with multiple sclerosis, enrolled in a pregnancy study. CDR3s include the opening cysteine and the closing phenylalanine or tryptophan. The D gene is left open where the match is weak. A row's size may be missing; if present it is once, few, many or a size class.

>.|TRBV15|TRBJ1-1|.
CATSPELTEAFF
TGTGCCACCAGTCCTGAGCTAACTGAAGCTTTCTTT
>.|TRBV7-9|TRBJ2-7|.
CASSSGHEQYF
TGTGCCAGCAGCTCAGGGCACGAGCAGTACTTC
>.|TRBV14|TRBJ2-1|.
CASSQRAGFVHEQFF
TGTGCCAGCAGCCAACGGGCGGGGTTCGTCCATGAGCAGTTCTTC
>.|TRBV5-6|TRBJ1-2|TRBD1
CASSFGGLVQGANGYTF
TGTGCCAGCAGCTTCGGGGGGTTGGTCCAGGGGGCTAATGGCTACACCTTC
>.|TRBV9|TRBJ1-2|.
CASSGTGSERGYTF
TGTGCCAGCAGCGGTACAGGGAGTGAAAGGGGCTACACCTTC
>.|TRBV6-5|TRBJ2-3|TRBD2
CASSWTSGGTDTQYF
TGTGCCAGCAGTTGGACTAGCGGGGGCACAGATACGCAGTATTTT
>.|TRBV6-4|TRBJ2-7|TRBD1
CASRKADLRDRVCEQYF
TGTGCCAGCAGGAAAGCGGACCTTCGGGACAGGGTGTGCGAGCAGTACTTC
>.|TRBV4-1|TRBJ2-7|.
CASSPVPGLDEQYF
TGCGCCAGCAGCCCAGTGCCGGGACTGGACGAGCAGTACTTC
>.|TRBV19|TRBJ2-7|.
CASSRSPSYEQYF
TGTGCCAGTAGCCGGAGCCCGTCCTACGAGCAGTACTTC
>once|TRBV7-9|TRBJ2-5|.
CASSRPDYQETQYF
TGTGCCAGCAGCCGCCCGGACTACCAAGAGACCCAGTACTTC
>.|TRBV9|TRBJ2-1|TRBD2
CASSVERTSGINEQFF
TGTGCCAGCAGCGTAGAAAGGACTAGCGGGATCAATGAGCAGTTCTTC
>.|TRBV7-3|TRBJ2-3|TRBD2
CASSLRAGGRTDTQYF
TGTGCCAGCAGCTTAAGAGCGGGGGGACGCACAGATACGCAGTATTTT
>once|TRBV27|TRBJ2-1|.
CASSLYSNNEQFF
TGTGCCAGCAGTTTATACTCCAACAATGAGCAGTTCTTC
>once|TRBV27|TRBJ1-5|.
CASSLGGVGGNQPQHF
TGTGCCAGCAGTTTAGGGGGGGTCGGTGGCAATCAGCCCCAGCATTTT
>.|TRBV27|TRBJ2-7|TRBD2
CASSLGLAGDEQYF
TGTGCCAGCAGTTTAGGGCTAGCGGGGGATGAGCAGTACTTC
>.|TRBV6-1|TRBJ2-2|TRBD2
CASTSSPSGTGELFF
TGTGCCAGCACCTCATCGCCTAGCGGCACCGGGGAGCTGTTTTTT
>.|TRBV7-6|TRBJ2-7|TRBD1
CASSLAQTGVYEQYF
TGTGCCAGCAGCTTAGCGCAAACAGGGGTCTACGAGCAGTACTTC
>.|TRBV27|TRBJ2-3|TRBD2
CASQYLAGGRGDTQYF
TGTGCCAGCCAATACCTAGCGGGGGGGCGGGGTGATACGCAGTATTTT
>.|TRBV7-9|TRBJ2-1|.
CASSSPRVNEQFF
TGTGCCAGCAGCTCGCCCCGGGTGAATGAGCAGTTCTTC
>.|TRBV5-6|TRBJ2-3|.
CASSFRGPSDTQYF
TGTGCCAGCAGTTTTAGAGGGCCCTCAGATACGCAGTATTTT
>few|TRBV27|TRBJ2-7|.
CASSFGGLLSYEQYF
TGTGCCAGCAGTTTCGGGGGGCTCTTGTCCTACGAGCAGTACTTC
>.|TRBV5-4|TRBJ2-7|TRBD2
CASSPGLAGAWEQYF
TGTGCCAGCAGCCCGGGACTAGCGGGGGCATGGGAGCAGTACTTC
>.|TRBV19|TRBJ1-5|.
CASSRSYQPQHF
TGTGCCAGTAGTCGGTCCTATCAGCCCCAGCATTTT
>.|TRBV2|TRBJ2-1|TRBD1
CASSESGTAAYNEQFF
TGTGCCAGCAGTGAGTCGGGGACAGCTGCCTACAATGAGCAGTTCTTC
>.|TRBV9|TRBJ2-7|TRBD1
CASSVGQGPYEQYF
TGTGCCAGCAGCGTGGGACAGGGGCCCTACGAGCAGTACTTC
>once|TRBV7-3|TRBJ2-1|.
CASSLNGGLYNEQFF
TGTGCCAGCAGCTTAAACGGGGGACTCTACAATGAGCAGTTCTTC
>.|TRBV7-3|TRBJ2-1|TRBD1
CASSLTRQGRDEQFF
TGTGCCAGCAGCTTAACGAGACAGGGTCGGGATGAGCAGTTCTTC
>.|TRBV5-6|TRBJ2-2|.
CASSWGGQANTGELFF
TGTGCCAGCAGCTGGGGGGGACAGGCGAACACCGGGGAGCTGTTTTTT
>.|TRBV4-3|TRBJ1-4|.
CASSQDQGNNEKLFF
TGCGCCAGCAGCCAAGATCAGGGAAACAATGAAAAACTGTTTTTT
>.|TRBV2|TRBJ2-3|.
CAGGGGSGTDTQYF
TGTGCCGGAGGAGGAGGGTCGGGCACAGATACGCAGTATTTT
>.|TRBV5-6|TRBJ2-3|TRBD2
CASSYPSGGPRTDTQYF
TGTGCCAGCAGCTATCCTAGCGGGGGGCCTCGCACAGATACGCAGTATTTT
>.|TRBV6-6|TRBJ2-5|TRBD2
CASSYPSVGGGETQYF
TGTGCCAGCAGTTACCCGAGTGTGGGGGGGGGAGAGACCCAGTACTTC
>once|TRBV14|TRBJ2-1|.
CASSRFAGRMRNEQFF
TGTGCCAGCAGCCGATTTGCAGGGCGGATGCGGAATGAGCAGTTCTTC
>.|TRBV7-6|TRBJ2-5|.
CASSPWGPGVQETQYF
TGTGCCAGCAGCCCGTGGGGGCCCGGGGTCCAAGAGACCCAGTACTTC
>.|TRBV19|TRBJ1-4|.
CASSTLDSTYEKLFF
TGTGCCAGTAGTACCCTGGACAGTACCTATGAAAAACTGTTTTTT
>.|TRBV9|TRBJ1-2|.
CASSVVAGEGYTF
TGTGCCAGCAGCGTAGTAGCAGGGGAGGGCTACACCTTC
>.|TRBV15|TRBJ2-3|.
CATSRESPTQYF
TGTGCCACCAGCAGAGAGTCTCCTACGCAGTATTTT
>.|TRBV7-2|TRBJ2-7|TRBD2
CASSLAGGLAVLYEQYF
TGTGCCAGCAGCTTAGCGGGCGGTCTAGCGGTTCTCTACGAGCAGTACTTC
>.|TRBV29-1|TRBJ1-1|.
CSVVDGDTEAFF
TGCAGCGTTGTCGACGGGGACACTGAAGCTTTCTTT
>medium-sized|TRBV6-4|TRBJ2-4|.
CASSVAGDSKNIQYF
TGTGCCAGCAGTGTAGCTGGGGACTCCAAAAACATTCAGTACTTC
>.|TRBV7-9|TRBJ2-5|TRBD2
CASSAPRGIPSGQETQYF
TGTGCCAGCAGCGCCCCCCGGGGAATACCTAGCGGCCAAGAGACCCAGTACTTC
>.|TRBV9|TRBJ1-6|.
CASSESSSYNSPLHF
TGTGCCAGCAGCGAATCCAGCTCCTATAATTCACCCCTCCACTTT
>.|TRBV13|TRBJ1-1|TRBD1
CASSFGTGVTEAFF
TGTGCCAGCAGCTTCGGGACAGGGGTCACTGAAGCTTTCTTT
>.|TRBV2|TRBJ1-6|TRBD1
CASSASRGTVNSPLHF
TGTGCCAGCAGTGCGTCGCGAGGGACAGTTAATTCACCCCTCCACTTT
>.|TRBV7-9|TRBJ1-2|.
CASSLVWSGADRWDGYTF
TGTGCCAGCAGCTTAGTTTGGTCAGGGGCTGATAGATGGGATGGCTACACCTTC
>once|TRBV5-6|TRBJ2-6|.
CASSFGTGANVLTF
TGTGCCAGCAGCTTCGGGACTGGGGCCAACGTCCTGACTTTC
>.|TRBV29-1|TRBJ2-3|TRBD2
CSAPGEGITDTQYF
TGCAGCGCCCCGGGGGAGGGAATAACAGATACGCAGTATTTT
>once|TRBV7-9|TRBJ2-7|TRBD1
CASSSLRDSTYEQYF
TGTGCCAGCAGCTCCCTCCGGGACAGTACCTACGAGCAGTACTTC
>.|TRBV6-1|TRBJ2-1|.
CASSALPGLANEQFF
TGTGCCAGCAGTGCGCTTCCGGGCCTAGCTAATGAGCAGTTCTTC
>.|TRBV13|TRBJ2-1|TRBD2
CASSLAVLAGYNEQFF
TGTGCCAGCAGCTTAGCTGTACTAGCGGGCTACAATGAGCAGTTCTTC